The clone carrying this TCR beta chain was seen a handful of times. The sample is drawn from a study of blood T cell repertoires in COVID-19. Sequenced by immunoSEQ multiplex PCR; TCRdb stores in-frame clones only, minus some. The data contain hundreds of thousands of clones, around 90% of them singletons. The sample consisted of peripheral blood. This clonotype was obtained from a woman in her 70s with COVID-19, enrolled during active disease.

The CDR3 DNA sequence: TGTGCCACCAGCAGGGGCGTACTAGATCCTAGCACAGATACGCAGTATTTT. Translating it yields CATSRGVLDPSTDTQYF. The chain joins TRBV15 to TRBJ2-3, with D possibly TRBD2 on 5 matching bases. The length of the CDR3 is 17 residues. In germline, CDR1 is LNHNV, CDR2 YYDKDF (reference sequence). Trimming removed 3 bases at V and 0 bases at J, with 16 bases between.